The rows below give T cell receptor beta chains drawn from one sample of a study of T-cell reconstitution after alpha-beta-depleted transplantation in children. Each CDR3 protein is one row after TCRdb ran MiXCR on the PCR reads. Of about 400,000 distinct CDR3 sequences listed, around 15% are singletons. The source material was PBMCs, mostly from graft donor cells, sampled 360 days after TCRalphabeta/CD19-depleted stem cell transplant. The receptor source for this set is a boy younger than two who had a stem cell transplant for Wiskott-Aldrich syndrome, so the T cells may come from the graft donor. The CDR3 runs from the conserved cysteine through the conserved F or W. The order of the fields is CDR3 length, clone size, J gene, D gene, V gene, CDR3 DNA, CDR3 protein. D genes are given only for firm matches. Expanded clones are given a class, and other clones once, few, many or no size at all.

CDR3 length: 11
clone size: many
J gene: TRBJ2-1
D gene: -
V gene: TRBV24-1
CDR3 DNA: TGTGCCACCAGTCGCTACAATGAGCAGTTCTTC
CDR3 protein: CATSRYNEQFF

CDR3 length: 17
clone size: few
J gene: TRBJ2-6
D gene: -
V gene: TRBV9
CDR3 DNA: TGTGCCAGCAGCCCCCTGATCCACGTTTTTGGGGCCAACGTCCTGACTTTC
CDR3 protein: CASSPLIHVFGANVLTF

CDR3 length: 16
clone size: -
J gene: TRBJ2-5
D gene: -
V gene: TRBV7-7
CDR3 DNA: TGTGCCAGCAGCTTAGCTGGGGCGCAGGGTAAAGAGACCCAGTACTTC
CDR3 protein: CASSLAGAQGKETQYF

CDR3 length: 16
clone size: few
J gene: TRBJ2-5
D gene: TRBD2
V gene: TRBV25-1
CDR3 DNA: TGTGCCAGCAGTGAATTCTTAGCGGGAGCGTTGGAGACCCAGTACTTC
CDR3 protein: CASSEFLAGALETQYF

CDR3 length: 15
clone size: many
J gene: TRBJ2-2
D gene: -
V gene: TRBV5-1
CDR3 DNA: TGCGCCAGCAGCCTGGACAGATCGAACACCGGGGAGCTGTTTTTT
CDR3 protein: CASSLDRSNTGELFF

CDR3 length: 15
clone size: -
J gene: TRBJ2-7
D gene: -
V gene: TRBV7-2
CDR3 DNA: TGTGCCAGCAGCTTAGGCCCTCTAGGCCCCTACGAGCAGTACTTC
CDR3 protein: CASSLGPLGPYEQYF

CDR3 length: 16
clone size: few
J gene: TRBJ2-2
D gene: -
V gene: TRBV7-6
CDR3 DNA: TGTGCCAGCAGCCCCCTTGACGGAGTCTTGGGCGGGGAGCTGTTTTTT
CDR3 protein: CASSPLDGVLGGELFF

CDR3 length: 12
clone size: -
J gene: TRBJ1-5
D gene: -
V gene: TRBV20-1
CDR3 DNA: TGCAGTGCTAAGGGTAGCAATCAGCCCCAGCATTTT
CDR3 protein: CSAKGSNQPQHF

CDR3 length: 17
clone size: -
J gene: TRBJ2-7
D gene: TRBD1
V gene: TRBV7-9
CDR3 DNA: TGTGCCAGCAGCTTAGAGGTATGGGGGACAGGGAGCTACGAGCAGTACTTC
CDR3 protein: CASSLEVWGTGSYEQYF

CDR3 length: 16
clone size: -
J gene: TRBJ2-7
D gene: -
V gene: TRBV20-1
CDR3 DNA: TGCAGTGCTATGGGCCTCGGGTCCCTGCCCCTCTACGAGCAGTACTTC
CDR3 protein: CSAMGLGSLPLYEQYF

CDR3 length: 13
clone size: many
J gene: TRBJ2-3
D gene: -
V gene: TRBV24-1
CDR3 DNA: TGTGCCACCACCTCGGATGGGACAGATACGCAGTATTTT
CDR3 protein: CATTSDGTDTQYF

CDR3 length: 16
clone size: many
J gene: TRBJ2-1
D gene: -
V gene: TRBV7-2
CDR3 DNA: TGTGCCAGCAGCTTCTCTGCGGGACCCGGGGGCAATGAGCAGTTCTTC
CDR3 protein: CASSFSAGPGGNEQFF

CDR3 length: 18
clone size: -
J gene: TRBJ2-1
D gene: -
V gene: TRBV27
CDR3 DNA: TGTGCCAGCAGTTTACTGATACCCCTCCGGGACATGGGCAATGAGCAGTTCTTC
CDR3 protein: CASSLLIPLRDMGNEQFF

CDR3 length: 16
clone size: -
J gene: TRBJ1-1
D gene: -
V gene: TRBV10-3
CDR3 DNA: TGTGCCACGAAGGGGCCCGTCACAGGGAGTTCCACTGAAGCTTTCTTT
CDR3 protein: CATKGPVTGSSTEAFF

CDR3 length: 15
clone size: -
J gene: TRBJ2-6
D gene: -
V gene: TRBV28
CDR3 DNA: TGTGCCAGCTGGGGTAGCAGCTCTGGGGCCAACGTCCTGACTTTC
CDR3 protein: CASWGSSSGANVLTF